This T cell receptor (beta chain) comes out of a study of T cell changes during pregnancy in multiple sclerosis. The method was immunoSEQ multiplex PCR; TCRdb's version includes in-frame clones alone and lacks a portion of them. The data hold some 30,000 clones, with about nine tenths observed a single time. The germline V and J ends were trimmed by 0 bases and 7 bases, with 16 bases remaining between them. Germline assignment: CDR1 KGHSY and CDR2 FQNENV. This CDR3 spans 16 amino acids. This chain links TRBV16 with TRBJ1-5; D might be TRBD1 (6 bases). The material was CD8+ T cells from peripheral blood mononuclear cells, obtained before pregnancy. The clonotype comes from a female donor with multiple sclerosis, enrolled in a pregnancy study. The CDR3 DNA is TGTGCCAGCAGCCAATCGGGCACAGGGAGTGGCCAGCCCCAGCATTTT. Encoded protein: CASSQSGTGSGQPQHF.